This paragraph reports one T cell receptor (beta chain). This clonotype has just a few counts. Its antigen specificity is not known. No qualities accompany the bases; no much larger clone lies one base away. Spanning cysteine to phenylalanine, the CDR3 consists of 15 amino acids. The DNA shown is the 45-base CDR3, in frame from base 1. Reading the germline V gene gives CDR1 ENHRY and CDR2 SYGVKD. Germline trimming amounts to 2 bases on V and 7 bases on J, with 8 as the count of junction bases outside the gene matches. Receptors were amplified or captured by PCR. Instrument used: Illumina HiSeq 2500. TCR library preparation used molecular barcoding, with unique molecular identifiers applied to normalize quantification of the TCRbeta repertoire. The raw public reads went through TCRdb reprocessing: fastp at Q25, MiXCR clone calling, in-frame beta chains kept. For every CDR3 protein sequence, its rows merge into one entry that carries the most common genes and DNA. The table for this sample lists 500,000 to 750,000 distinct CDR3 sequences; roughly 13% of them were counted only once. Around 2.2% of the sample rests with the top ten.

These data are taken from a study of T-cell reconstitution after alpha-beta-depleted transplantation in children (dated by TCRdb to 2016 to 2017). Some background on the complete study: T-cell immune reconstitution after TCRalphabeta/CD19-depleted allogeneic hematopoietic cell transplantation in children was quantitatively tracked in the study by means of TCR repertoire profiling.

General conclusions and limits of the study: The apparently early alphabetaT-cell count recovery about two months after transplant was reportedly dependent on only several hundred rapidly expanded clones derived from non-depleted graft cells. In some patients, the high TCRbeta diversity seen at day 60 was put down to recipient T cells and intrathymic progenitors that had survived conditioning. Over the following months the frequencies of hyperexpanded clones went down, and after one year T-cell counts and TCRbeta diversity were mostly credited to newly produced T cells.

In the paper's terms, the treatment or condition label means: allogeneic hematopoietic cell transplantation with graft depleted of TCRalphabeta T cells and CD19 B cells. The transplant recipients were children given TCRalphabeta/CD19-depleted allogeneic hematopoietic cell grafts. The sequence joins TRBV10-3 to TRBJ1-2, with 9 bases matching TRBD1. The source material was PBMCs, mostly from graft donor cells, sampled 360 days after TCRalphabeta/CD19-depleted stem cell transplant. The receptor was derived from a male patient between 5 and 17 years old who had a stem cell transplant for acute myeloid leukemia, so the T cells may come from the graft donor. CDR3 protein: CAISETGTGISGYTF. DNA sequence: TGTGCCATCAGTGAGACCGGGACAGGGATTTCTGGCTACACCTTC.